This T cell receptor beta chain appears in the sequencing data of a study of response to subunit inactivated influenza vaccine. Study-wide points: The authors suggested that every seasonal influenza vaccination recruits few new T cells.

This clonotype was counted between two and nine times. What it binds is not known. Via MiXCR, TCRdb re-called the RT-PCR reads, giving one row per CDR3 protein. Of 290,000 or so distinct CDR3 sequences in the sample, around 20% are singletons; the top ten hold about 9.3%. The V end lost 3 bases, the J end lost 3 bases, and 15 bases lay between the germline ends. Germline CDR1 MDHEN, CDR2 SYDVKM. This CDR3 has 16 amino acids. Source: PBMCs from blood, taken around 22 months after vaccination. The V and J genes are TRBV28 and TRBJ2-1; the D is unclear. The receptor's source is a man between 50 and 69 years old who received an inactivated influenza vaccine. The CDR3 here is CASSLGRSYVYNEQFF. CDR3 DNA: TGTGCCAGCAGTTTGGGCCGATCTTACGTCTACAATGAGCAGTTCTTC.